The clone carrying this T cell receptor beta chain was found once. No antigen is known for it. This sample was taken from a study of shared clonotypes between healthy human individuals. Whole-study results and caveats: When compared with the clonotypes that were shared by all four sorted-subset donors, the non-shared clonotypes turned out to have lower generation probabilities.

In germline, CDR1 is MNHEY, CDR2 SVGAGI. This CDR3 spans 14 amino acids. V was trimmed by 5 bases and J by 5 bases, leaving 12 bases between them. The repertoire was sequenced with immunoSEQ multiplex PCR; TCRdb's copy has only in-frame clones and lacks some. The data show more than 1,200,000 clones, with around 98.5% seen just once and about 0.34% held by the top ten. The chain joins TRBV6-5 to TRBJ1-4; D remains ambiguous. Input material: naive CD4+ T cells sorted from blood. Subset reported: CD45RA+ positively selected. The source is a man younger than 45 in good health. CDR3 sequence: CASSPARRNEKLFF. In DNA, the CDR3 is TGTGCCAGCAGTCCTGCCAGAAGAAATGAAAAACTGTTTTTT.